The TCR beta chain described here comes from a study of cytomegalovirus exposure and HLA in healthy donors. Study-level points and caveats: The study flagged roughly 150 TCR beta chains as cytomegalovirus-associated.

The germline V gene has CDR1 MNHNS and CDR2 SASEGT. V was pared by 5 bases and J by 1 base, with 6 bases of the junction left unmatched. The CDR3 consists of 15 residues. Primers for the PCR totalled 60 Vbeta and 13 Jbeta. Method: immunoSEQ multiplex PCR; TCRdb's copy keeps in-frame clones and lacks some. The sample holds about 160,000 clones; approximately 80% are singletons and the top ten take roughly 3%. Note on this clone: Antigen specificity is unknown.

Sequenced material: PBMCs. The chain couples TRBV6-1 to TRBJ2-5, with 8 bases fitting TRBD1. This sequence originates from a woman in her fifties or sixties in good health and CMV-seropositive. DNA for the CDR3: TGTGCCAGCAGTCGGGACAGGCGACTCCAAGAGACCCAGTACTTC. Encoded protein: CASSRDRRLQETQYF.